A selection of T cell receptor beta chains follows, all from one sample in a study of blood T cell repertoires in COVID-19. Only in-frame clones appear in the TCRdb table, and some are missing; sequencing was by immunoSEQ multiplex PCR. This sample has about 100,000 clones, with around 92% found just once. Specimen: peripheral blood. The receptors derive from a man over 45 with active COVID-19. Each CDR3 is given with its conserved first and last residue. The D gene is left open where the match is weak. Clone size is given for some rows only: seen once, a few or many times, or a class if the clone is expanded.

clone size,V gene,J gene,D gene,CDR3 protein,CDR3 DNA
-,TRBV5-4,TRBJ2-5,-,CASNLEATGTQYF,TGTGCCAGCAACCTGGAGGCTACGGGGACCCAGTACTTC
-,TRBV25-1,TRBJ2-5,TRBD1,CASWGIGQGYQETQYF,TGTGCCAGCTGGGGCATCGGACAGGGGTACCAAGAGACCCAGTACTTC
once,TRBV12-3/TRBV12-4,TRBJ1-1,-,CASRSGFTEAFF,TGTGCCAGCAGGTCAGGGTTCACTGAAGCTTTCTTT
-,TRBV5-1,TRBJ2-3,-,CASSPSLRAGRVDTQYF,TGCGCCAGCAGCCCATCCCTGCGGGCGGGAAGGGTGGATACGCAGTATTTT
-,TRBV28,TRBJ2-7,TRBD2,CASSLGGSGAYEQYF,TGTGCCAGCAGTTTAGGCGGGAGTGGCGCCTACGAGCAGTACTTC
-,TRBV6-2/TRBV6-3,TRBJ1-6,-,CASSPDRTGGSYNSPLHF,TGTGCCAGCAGCCCGGATAGGACTGGCGGCTCCTATAATTCACCCCTCCACTTT
-,TRBV11-2,TRBJ1-6,-,CASSYQSGSPLHF,TGTGCCAGCAGCTACCAATCGGGTTCACCCCTCCACTTT
-,TRBV29-1,TRBJ1-1,-,CSVGTSGGAFF,TGCAGCGTCGGGACATCTGGGGGAGCTTTCTTT
-,TRBV2,TRBJ1-2,-,CASSLSPVSGHIYGYTF,TGTGCCAGCAGTTTAAGCCCTGTTTCGGGACATATCTATGGCTACACCTTC
-,TRBV5-4,TRBJ2-7,TRBD2,CASTQSGAGAYEQYF,TGTGCCAGCACCCAAAGCGGAGCGGGAGCCTACGAGCAGTACTTC
-,TRBV28,TRBJ2-1,-,CASSLPFREQFF,TGTGCCAGCAGTTTACCCTTCCGTGAGCAGTTCTTC
-,TRBV19,TRBJ2-3,-,CASSAGYTDTQYF,TGTGCCAGTAGTGCGGGTTACACAGATACGCAGTATTTT
-,TRBV2,TRBJ1-2,-,CASSLGRPSRGYGYTF,TGTGCCAGCAGTCTGGGCCGGCCCTCTAGGGGCTATGGCTACACCTTC
-,TRBV7-9,TRBJ2-7,TRBD1,CASSHRGLYEQYF,TGTGCCAGCAGCCACAGGGGTCTCTACGAGCAGTACTTC
-,TRBV5-1,TRBJ2-6,TRBD1,CASSLTGGAGANVLTF,TGCGCCAGCAGCTTGACAGGGGGCGCTGGGGCCAACGTCCTGACTTTC